The 22 T cell receptor beta chains in this list originate from one sample, sequenced in a study of blood T cell repertoires in COVID-19. Sequenced by immunoSEQ multiplex PCR; TCRdb stores in-frame clones only, minus some. The sample records about 110,000 clones, around 64% being singletons. Source material: peripheral blood. The receptors were sampled from a woman in her forties with acute or convalescent COVID-19.

The rearrangement uses TRBV28 and TRBJ2-3; D remains unclear. Germline CDR1 is MDHEN and CDR2 is SYDVKM. The CDR3 totals 13 residues. V lost 3 bases, J lost 1 base, and 5 bases lay in between. DNA of the CDR3: TGTGCCAGCAGTTTCCAGGGCACAGATACGCAGTATTTT. It yields the protein CASSFQGTDTQYF.

The chain recombines TRBV4-1 with TRBJ1-6; possibly TRBD1 for D (6 bases). CDR1 and CDR2 from the germline V gene are MGHRA and YSYEKL. V was shortened by 6 bases and J by 1 base, with 10 bases between the two germline ends. This CDR3 contains 15 residues. CDR3 amino acids: CASRLQGSYNSPLHF. The CDR3 DNA sequence: TGCGCCAGCAGGCTACAGGGATCCTATAATTCACCCCTCCACTTT.

The chain carries TRBV5-5 and TRBJ2-7, with D maybe TRBD2 (5 bases). Trimming removed 5 bases from V and 3 bases from J, with 15 bases in between. CDR1 is SGHKS and CDR2 is YYEKEE in the germline V gene (reference sequence). The CDR3 is 14 residues long. The CDR3 sequence: CASSRWSGGYEQYF. As DNA, the CDR3 is TGTGCCAGCAGTCGGTGGTCAGGAGGCTACGAGCAGTACTTC.

This rearrangement joins TRBV19 to TRBJ1-4; 8 bases agree with TRBD1. The germline CDR1 and CDR2 sequences are LNHDA and SQIVND (reference sequence). The CDR3 spans 15 residues. V was pared by 3 bases and J by 7 bases, with 7 bases of the junction left unmatched. The CDR3: CASSMSWTGSEKLFF. The DNA of the CDR3 is TGTGCCAGTAGTATGTCTTGGACAGGGAGTGAAAAACTGTTTTTT. Based on the CDR3 plus reference TRBV19 and TRBJ1-4, the full variable domain is DGGITQSPKYLFRKEGQNVTLSCEQNLNHDAMYWYRQDPGQGLRLIYYSQIVNDFQKGDIAEGYSVSREKKESFPLTVTSAQKNPTAFYLCASSMSWTGSEKLFFGSGTQLSVL.

The V and J genes are TRBV5-4 and TRBJ2-7; D is possibly TRBD2 (7 bases). The CDR3 is 17 amino acids. Deletions cut 0 bases from V and 9 bases from J, with 25 bases between. From germline, CDR1 is SGHNT and CDR2 YYREEE (reference sequence). CDR3 nucleotide sequence: TGTGCCAGCAGCTTGGGGACAGCCCGAGGGACTACGATGGGGCAGTACTTC. The encoded protein is CASSLGTARGTTMGQYF.

About this clone itself: Distinct nucleotide sequences in the sample also encode this CDR3. The genes are TRBV11-2 and TRBJ2-5; 10 bases agree with TRBD1. J gave up 1 base and V 1 base, and 3 bases lay outside the gene matches. The CDR3 length is 16 residues. CDR1 is SGHAT and CDR2 is FQNNGV in the germline V gene. CDR3 in DNA: TGTGCCAGCAGCTTAGGGACAGGGGGACCCCAAGAGACCCAGTACTTC. It yields the protein CASSLGTGGPQETQYF.

In DNA form, the CDR3 reads TGTGCCAGCAGCAACGGGGAGGGGGGGAGGCGTCAGCCCCAGCATTTT. Its translation: CASSNGEGGRRQPQHF. The chain joins TRBV21-1 to TRBJ1-5. TRBV21-1 corresponds to a pseudogene. The CDR3 sequence is 16 residues long.

This clone appeared a few times. The rearrangement joins TRBV27 to TRBJ1-2, with D perhaps matching TRBD1 (5 bases). Germline CDR1 reads MNHEY; CDR2 reads SMNVEV (reference sequence). The CDR3 contains 14 residues. The V and J ends lost 5 bases and 7 bases respectively, with 17 bases between them. The CDR3 spells CASSVRVGEGGYTF. The CDR3 coding sequence is TGTGCCAGCAGTGTCAGGGTAGGGGAAGGTGGCTACACCTTC.

This clone was observed once. The chain employs TRBV19 and TRBJ2-2; 9 bases agree with TRBD1. Losses at the gene ends were 10 bases for V and 4 bases for J; bases not matched to a gene: 10. The length of the CDR3 is 15 residues. CDR1 LNHDA and CDR2 SQIVND come from the germline V gene (reference sequence). CDR3 sequence (DNA): TGTGCCACCAGACCGGGACAGGGAGTCACCGGGGAGCTGTTTTTT. It translates to CATRPGQGVTGELFF.

CDR3 sequence: CASSLSAGGAHNEQFF. Written as DNA, the CDR3 is TGTGCCAGCAGTTTATCCGCAGGGGGCGCCCACAATGAGCAGTTCTTC. The J gene is TRBJ2-1, the V gene TRBV28; 8 nucleotides align to TRBD1. The V segment lost 1 base and the J segment 5 bases; nucleotides outside the gene matches: 7. This CDR3 is 16 amino acids long. CDR1 and CDR2 from the germline V gene are MDHEN and SYDVKM.

This rearrangement joins TRBV30 to TRBJ2-1; 13 bases line up with TRBD2. From germline, CDR1 is GTSNPN and CDR2 SVGIG (reference sequence). This CDR3 is 14 amino acids long. With 3 bases clipped from V and 14 bases from J, the junction kept 10 bases outside the gene matches. The CDR3 nucleotides read TGTGCCTGGAGCCAACGGACTAGCGGGAGTAACAAGTTCTTC. Translating gives CAWSQRTSGSNKFF.

For the CDR3, the DNA is TGTGCCAGTAGTATGACAGGAGAGACCCAGTACTTC. Translation: CASSMTGETQYF. This chain connects TRBV19 to TRBJ2-5, with a tentative D call TRBD1 (6 bases). The CDR3 length is 12 residues. Trimming removed 3 bases at V and 4 bases at J, with 6 bases between. Germline values: CDR1 LNHDA, CDR2 SQIVND (reference sequence).

The chain carries TRBV6-5 and TRBJ1-1, with 9 bases matching TRBD1. Germline-derived CDR1 and CDR2 are MNHEY and SVGAGI. This CDR3 has 13 amino acids. J lost 5 bases, V lost 9 bases, and 7 bases had no gene match. The CDR3 region has the DNA TGTGCCAGTACAGGGGGCTTAGGTACTGAAGCTTTCTTT. This translates into CASTGGLGTEAFF.

The chain has TRBV6-2 or TRBV6-3 and TRBJ2-1, with TRBD2 matching 12 bases. Germline values: CDR1 MNHEY, CDR2 SVGEGT. J was trimmed by 3 bases and V by 0 bases; bases with no gene match: 9. The CDR3 contains 19 residues. CDR3 sequence reads: CASSYSTVLAGGNYNEQFF. As DNA, the CDR3 is TGTGCCAGCAGTTACTCGACGGTACTAGCGGGGGGCAACTACAATGAGCAGTTCTTC.

This clone was seen a handful of times. The chain has TRBV4-3 and TRBJ2-3, with D perhaps matching TRBD2 (6 bases). The CDR3 is 14 residues long. V was pared by 0 bases and J by 4 bases, with 8 bases between. Germline CDR1 reads LGHNA; CDR2 reads YSLEER. The CDR3 nucleotides are TGCGCCAGCAGCCAAGACACGGGGGCAGATACGCAGTATTTT. It yields the protein CASSQDTGADTQYF.

The rearrangement links TRBV24-1 to TRBJ2-3; D might be TRBD2 (5 bases). CDR1 KGHDR and CDR2 SFDVKD come from the germline V gene. The CDR3 extends over 16 amino acids. Trimming cost V 4 bases and J 1 base, with 14 bases left between them. The CDR3 loop reads CATSDLSFGGTDTQYF. In nucleotides, the CDR3 is TGTGCCACCAGTGACCTTAGTTTCGGGGGCACAGATACGCAGTATTTT.

This clone appeared a single time. J is TRBJ1-5 and V is TRBV24-1; TRBD1 aligns across 8 bases. V trimming: 5 bases; J trimming: 6 bases; junction bases outside the gene matches: 5. Germline V gene lookup returns CDR1 KGHDR and CDR2 SFDVKD. The length of the CDR3 is 14 residues. CDR3 nucleotide sequence: TGTGCCACCAGTGCCACAGGGGGAGGTCAGCCCCAGCATTTT. Translating gives CATSATGGGQPQHF.

This clone was picked up a small number of times. The chain is built from TRBV6-6 and TRBJ2-1, with 13 bases matching TRBD2. The CDR3 consists of 17 residues. Germline V gene data show CDR1 as MNHNY and CDR2 as SVGAGI (reference sequence). Unmatched junction bases numbered 4, after V lost 5 bases and J lost 0 bases. The CDR3 DNA sequence: TGTGCCAGCAGTCTTACTAGCGGGGGGGCCTCCTACAATGAGCAGTTCTTC. Its protein is CASSLTSGGASYNEQFF.

The CDR3 nucleotides read TGTGCCAGCAGCTTAACGGCAGGGCCCTACACCTTC. Translating it yields CASSLTAGPYTF. This chain links TRBV7-9 with TRBJ1-2, with D maybe TRBD1 (5 bases). Germline CDR1 and CDR2: SEHNR and FQNEAQ (reference sequence). V lost 2 bases to trimming and J lost 10 bases, with 11 bases between them. CDR3 size: 12 residues.

The chain carries TRBV4-1 and TRBJ2-5; the match to TRBD1 covers 9 bases. The V gene end was trimmed by 3 bases and the J gene end by 5 bases; junction bases not matched to a gene: 10. The CDR3 loop spans 16 amino acids. Germline assignment: CDR1 MGHRA and CDR2 YSYEKL. The CDR3 bases are TGCGCCAGCAGCCAGGACACGGGGACAGGGTGGGAGACCCAGTACTTC. Amino acid sequence: CASSQDTGTGWETQYF.

Details on this clone: This CDR3 is also generated by other DNA sequences in the sample. V is TRBV12-3 or TRBV12-4 and J is TRBJ2-5, with 7 bases matching TRBD1. The CDR3 consists of 12 residues. The junction had 3 bases not matched to a gene; V was cut back by 6 bases and J by 5 bases. The CDR3 nucleotides are TGTGCCAGCAGCCCACAGGGGGAGACCCAGTACTTC. It yields the protein CASSPQGETQYF.

The rearrangement uses TRBV6-5 and TRBJ2-2; D might be TRBD1 (6 bases). Per germline, CDR1 MNHEY and CDR2 SVGAGI. Trimming removed 7 bases from V and 2 bases from J, with 8 bases in between. This CDR3 spans 13 amino acids. Here the CDR3 reads CASMGANTGELFF. The CDR3 DNA reads TGTGCCAGCATGGGGGCCAACACCGGGGAGCTGTTTTTT.